These 17 T cell receptor beta chains were all obtained from the same sample, sequenced in a study of cytomegalovirus exposure and HLA in healthy donors. The repertoire was sequenced with immunoSEQ multiplex PCR; TCRdb's copy has only in-frame clones and lacks some. The profile shows 100,000 to 150,000 clones, roughly 89% of them singletons. The sequenced material came from PBMCs. The receptors originated from a woman younger than 35 in good health and CMV-seronegative.

The CDR3 here is CASSYGRNYEQYF. The CDR3 nucleotides are TGTGCCAGCAGCTACGGTCGAAACTACGAGCAGTACTTC. The chain combines TRBV13 with TRBJ2-7; D is unclear. Germline-derived CDR1 and CDR2 are PRHDT and FYEKMQ (reference sequence). This CDR3 spans 13 amino acids. V lost 4 bases to trimming and J lost 3 bases, with 10 bases between them.

V is TRBV6-5 and J is TRBJ1-6; 8 positions match TRBD1. Germline V lookup: CDR1 MNHEY, CDR2 SVGAGI. The CDR3 is made up of 16 amino acids. J gave up 5 bases and V 3 bases, and 6 bases lay outside the gene matches. This CDR3 reads CASSYLTGGNNSPLHF. As DNA, the CDR3 is TGTGCCAGCAGTTATTTAACAGGGGGGAATAATTCACCCCTCCACTTT.

The V and J genes are TRBV4-1 and TRBJ2-7; TRBD1 aligns across 7 bases. V gave up 5 bases and J gave up 2 bases; unmatched junction bases: 9. This CDR3 is built from 15 residues. Looked up from germline, CDR1 is MGHRA and CDR2 is YSYEKL. The CDR3 reads CASSNRGRGTYEQYF. The DNA of the CDR3 is TGCGCCAGCAGCAACAGGGGTAGGGGTACCTACGAGCAGTACTTC.

The chain's CDR3 is CASPAFTQYF. DNA for the CDR3: TGTGCCAGCCCCGCGTTCACCCAGTACTTC. This chain links TRBV6-4 with TRBJ2-5; D ambiguous. The ends were cut back, 8 bases at V and 8 bases at J, with 9 bases in the middle. The CDR3 sequence is 10 residues long. CDR1 and CDR2 (germline): MRHNA, SNTAGT.

This chain joins TRBV7-9 and TRBJ2-7; D not resolved. Per germline, CDR1 SEHNR and CDR2 FQNEAQ (reference sequence). This CDR3 comprises 11 residues. Trimming stripped 6 bases from V and 2 bases from J, with 5 bases between. This chain's CDR3 is CASSTAYEQYF. CDR3 nucleotide sequence: TGTGCCAGCAGTACGGCCTACGAGCAGTACTTC.

The chain is built from TRBV11-2 and TRBJ2-7, with D perhaps matching TRBD1 (6 bases). Germline V gives CDR1 SGHAT, CDR2 FQNNGV. V lost 2 bases, J lost 2 bases, and 13 bases lay in between. The CDR3 is 15 residues long. Here the CDR3 reads CASSLQGTSTYEQYF. The CDR3 DNA is TGTGCCAGCAGCTTACAGGGGACCTCGACCTACGAGCAGTACTTC.

The chain uses TRBV5-1 and TRBJ2-7; the D gene is possibly TRBD1 (6 bases). The CDR3 has 14 amino acids. V dropped 4 bases and J dropped 3 bases, with 14 bases sitting between them. Germline CDR1 and CDR2: SGHRS and YFSETQ. CDR3: CASSPAGASYEQYF. In nucleotides, the CDR3 is TGCGCCAGCAGCCCCGCAGGGGCGAGCTACGAGCAGTACTTC.

The genes are TRBV5-4 and TRBJ2-1, with D perhaps TRBD2 (5 bases). V lost 1 base and J 3 bases, leaving 8 bases between the germline ends. The CDR3 length is 14 residues. Germline V lookup: CDR1 SGHNT, CDR2 YYREEE (reference sequence). The CDR3 sequence: CASSLFTSYNEQFF. CDR3 bases: TGTGCCAGCAGCTTGTTCACTAGCTACAATGAGCAGTTCTTC.

The chain employs TRBV7-9 and TRBJ2-3, with unresolved D. Trimming took off 5 bases at V and 0 bases at J, with 6 bases between the two ends. CDR3 length equals 13 residues. Germline assignment: CDR1 SEHNR and CDR2 FQNEAQ (reference sequence). The CDR3 is CASSPSSTDTQYF. The CDR3 DNA sequence: TGTGCCAGCAGCCCTTCTAGCACAGATACGCAGTATTTT. The complete variable domain, with remaining parts taken from reference TRBV7-9 and TRBJ2-3, reads DTGVSQNPRHKITKRGQNVTFRCDPISEHNRLYWYRQTLGQGPEFLTYFQNEAQLEKSRLLSDRFSAERPKGSFSTLEIQRTEQGDSAMYLCASSPSSTDTQYFGPGTRLTVL.

The V gene is TRBV2, the J gene TRBJ2-7, with D maybe TRBD1 (6 bases). The V end was cut by 10 bases, the J end by 5 bases, with 21 bases between. CDR3 length equals 14 residues. In germline, CDR1 is SNHLY, CDR2 FYNNEI. DNA of the CDR3: TGTGCCACCCCCCTACAGGGTCCTTTTAACGAGCAGTACTTC. Translated: CATPLQGPFNEQYF.

The CDR3 bases are TGTGCCAGCAGTAGTTCCGGACAGATCTACGAGCAGTACTTC. Translation: CASSSSGQIYEQYF. This rearrangement joins TRBV6-5 to TRBJ2-7; a weak D match, TRBD1 (6 bases). Germline lookup yields CDR1 MNHEY and CDR2 SVGAGI. This CDR3 contains 14 residues. Trimming took 5 bases from V and 3 from J, leaving 14 bases between them.

V gene TRBV19 combines with J gene TRBJ2-7, with 10 bases aligning to TRBD1. The CDR3 consists of 14 residues. The V segment lost 3 bases and the J segment 6 bases; nucleotides outside the gene matches: 5. The germline gives CDR1 LNHDA, CDR2 SQIVND (reference sequence). The CDR3 reads CASSMGDRGSEQYF. CDR3 DNA sequence: TGTGCCAGTAGTATGGGGGACAGGGGAAGCGAGCAGTACTTC.

This clone was detected once. The CDR3 DNA reads TGTGCCAGCAGCTTGGCCCCGACAGGGCCGACTAATGAAAAACTGTTTTTT. It is translated as CASSLAPTGPTNEKLFF. The genes are TRBV5-4 and TRBJ1-4; 7 nucleotides line up with TRBD1. The CDR3 covers 17 residues. V lost 0 bases to trimming and J lost 2 bases; unmatched junction nucleotides: 7. Per the germline V gene, CDR1 is SGHNT and CDR2 is YYREEE (reference sequence).

CDR3 sequence reads: CASSNLTSGGRSSYNEQFF. The CDR3 coding sequence is TGTGCCAGCAGTAATTTGACTAGCGGGGGGCGAAGCTCCTACAATGAGCAGTTCTTC. The rearrangement uses TRBV6-9 and TRBJ2-1, with 13 nucleotides matching TRBD2. J gave up 0 bases and V 5 bases, and 10 bases lay outside the gene matches. This CDR3 region has 19 residues. CDR1 is MNHGY, CDR2 SVAAGI, per germline.

V is TRBV9 and J is TRBJ1-2; D might be TRBD1 (5 bases). V lost 4 bases and J lost 8, with 18 bases in between. Germline CDR1 reads SGDLS; CDR2 reads YYNGEE. CDR3 length: 14 residues. The CDR3 loop is CASSPVGGAGGYTF. In DNA form, the CDR3 reads TGTGCCAGCAGCCCAGTGGGAGGGGCCGGGGGCTACACCTTC.

This chain's CDR3 is CASSLGARVGQETQYF. The CDR3 DNA is TGTGCCAGCAGCTTAGGAGCCAGGGTAGGGCAAGAGACCCAGTACTTC. The genes are TRBV5-4 and TRBJ2-5, with D tentatively TRBD1 (5 bases). Germline V gene data show CDR1 as SGHNT and CDR2 as YYREEE (reference sequence). Deletions cut 2 bases from V and 2 bases from J, with 16 bases between. CDR3 size: 16 residues.

The sample holds a few counts of this clone. This chain joins TRBV2 and TRBJ1-2; TRBD1 might be the D (5 bases). The CDR3 is 13 residues long. V lost 2 bases and J lost 7, with 11 bases in between. Germline assignment: CDR1 SNHLY and CDR2 FYNNEI. In nucleotides, the CDR3 is TGTGCCAGCAGTGAATTAGGGGACTCTGGCTACACCTTC. Encoded protein: CASSELGDSGYTF.